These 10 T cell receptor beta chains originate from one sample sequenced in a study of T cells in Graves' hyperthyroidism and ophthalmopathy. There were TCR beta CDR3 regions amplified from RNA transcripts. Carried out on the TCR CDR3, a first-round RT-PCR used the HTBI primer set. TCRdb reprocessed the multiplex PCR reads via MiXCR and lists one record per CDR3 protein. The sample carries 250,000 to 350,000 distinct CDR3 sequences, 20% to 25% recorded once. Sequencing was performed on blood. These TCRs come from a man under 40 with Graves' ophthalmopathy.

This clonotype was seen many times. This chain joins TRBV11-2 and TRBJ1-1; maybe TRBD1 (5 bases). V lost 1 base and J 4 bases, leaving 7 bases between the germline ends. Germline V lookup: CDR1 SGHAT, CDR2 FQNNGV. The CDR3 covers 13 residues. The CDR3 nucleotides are TGTGCCAGCAGCTTAGCTGGGACCACTGAAGCTTTCTTT. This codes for CASSLAGTTEAFF.

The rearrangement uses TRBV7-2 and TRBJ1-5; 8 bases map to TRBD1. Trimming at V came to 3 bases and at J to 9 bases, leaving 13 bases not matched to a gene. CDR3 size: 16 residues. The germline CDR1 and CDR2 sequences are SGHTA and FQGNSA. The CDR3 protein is CASSFTRTGIRGPQHF. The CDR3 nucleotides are TGTGCCAGCAGCTTTACACGGACAGGGATAAGGGGGCCCCAGCATTTT. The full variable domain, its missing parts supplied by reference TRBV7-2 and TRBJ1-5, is GAGVSQSPSNKVTEKGKDVELRCDPISGHTALYWYRQSLGQGLEFLIYFQGNSAPDKSGLPSDRFSAERTGGSVSTLTIQRTQQEDSAVYLCASSFTRTGIRGPQHFGDGTRLSIL.

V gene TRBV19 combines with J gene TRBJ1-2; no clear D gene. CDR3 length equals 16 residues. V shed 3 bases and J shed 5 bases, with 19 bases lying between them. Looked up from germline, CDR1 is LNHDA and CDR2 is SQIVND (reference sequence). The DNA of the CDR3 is TGTGCCAGTAGTATCGGCCGTAAGGCTGATTTTTATGGCTACACCTTC. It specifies CASSIGRKADFYGYTF.

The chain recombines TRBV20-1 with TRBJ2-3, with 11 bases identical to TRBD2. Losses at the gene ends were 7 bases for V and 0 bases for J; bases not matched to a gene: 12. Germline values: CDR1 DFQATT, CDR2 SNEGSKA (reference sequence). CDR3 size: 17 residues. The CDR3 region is CSVLPTSGTQSTDTQYF. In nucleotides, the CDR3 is TGCAGTGTTCTTCCGACTAGCGGGACCCAAAGCACAGATACGCAGTATTTT.

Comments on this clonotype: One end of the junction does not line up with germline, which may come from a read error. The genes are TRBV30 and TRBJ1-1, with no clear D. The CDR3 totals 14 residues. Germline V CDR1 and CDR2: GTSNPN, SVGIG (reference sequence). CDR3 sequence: CAWSVSGGNTETFF. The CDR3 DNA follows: TGTGCCTGGAGTGTATCAGGAGGGAACACTGAAACTTTCTTT.

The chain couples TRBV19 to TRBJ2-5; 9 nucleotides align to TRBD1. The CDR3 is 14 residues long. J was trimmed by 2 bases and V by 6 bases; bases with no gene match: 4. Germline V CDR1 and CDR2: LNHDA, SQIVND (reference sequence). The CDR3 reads CASSRQGGQETQYF. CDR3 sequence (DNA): TGTGCCAGTAGCCGACAGGGGGGACAAGAGACCCAGTACTTC. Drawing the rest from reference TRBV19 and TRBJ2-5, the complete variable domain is DGGITQSPKYLFRKEGQNVTLSCEQNLNHDAMYWYRQDPGQGLRLIYYSQIVNDFQKGDIAEGYSVSREKKESFPLTVTSAQKNPTAFYLCASSRQGGQETQYFGPGTRLLVL.

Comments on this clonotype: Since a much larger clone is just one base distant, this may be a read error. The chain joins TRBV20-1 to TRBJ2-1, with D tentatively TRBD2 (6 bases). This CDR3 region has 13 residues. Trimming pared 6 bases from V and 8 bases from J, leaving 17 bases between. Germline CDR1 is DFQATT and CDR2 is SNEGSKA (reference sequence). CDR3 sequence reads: CSARRLALDEQFF. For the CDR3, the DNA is TGCAGTGCGCGACGGCTAGCGCTCGATGAGCAGTTCTTC.

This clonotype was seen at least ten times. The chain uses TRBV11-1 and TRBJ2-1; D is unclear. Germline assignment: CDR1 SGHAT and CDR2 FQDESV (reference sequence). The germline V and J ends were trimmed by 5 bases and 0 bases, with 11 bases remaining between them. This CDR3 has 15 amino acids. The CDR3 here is CASSQDSSSYNEQFF. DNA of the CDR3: TGTGCCAGCAGCCAAGACTCGAGCTCCTACAATGAGCAGTTCTTC.

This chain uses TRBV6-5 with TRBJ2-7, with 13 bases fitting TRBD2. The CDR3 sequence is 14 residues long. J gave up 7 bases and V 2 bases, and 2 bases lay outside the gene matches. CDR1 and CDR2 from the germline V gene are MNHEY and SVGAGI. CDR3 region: CASSYTGLAGEQYF. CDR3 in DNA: TGTGCCAGCAGTTACACGGGACTAGCGGGAGAGCAGTACTTC.

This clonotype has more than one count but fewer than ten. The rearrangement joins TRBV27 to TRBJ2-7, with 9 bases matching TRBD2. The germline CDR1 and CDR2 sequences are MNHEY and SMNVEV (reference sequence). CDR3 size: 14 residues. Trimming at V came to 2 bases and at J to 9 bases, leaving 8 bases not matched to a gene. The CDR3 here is CASSLRREGLRQYF. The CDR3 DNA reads TGTGCCAGCAGTTTAAGGCGGGAGGGCCTCCGGCAGTACTTC.